This entry lists 10 T cell receptor beta chains sequenced from one sample in a study of OX40 agonist ivuxolimab in advanced cancers. The protocol used for the library was the immunoSEQ multiplex PCR assay. The source is immuneACCESS, and TCRdb retained only in-frame sequences with V and J called. Part of the clones is not carried over; for the studies checked, unresolved V genes explain less than half of this, and the remainder is unexplained. The sample table holds over 45,000 clones, of which approximately 93% were seen once. The biggest ten clones account for about 17% of the sample. The material sequenced was CD4+ or CD8+ T cells sorted from blood, taken in a trial of the OX40 agonist ivuxolimab. The receptors were sampled from an adult with an advanced solid tumor such as melanoma, head and neck, liver or kidney cancer.

The rearrangement links TRBV5-4 to TRBJ2-7, with D uncertain. Trimming took 5 bases from V and 0 from J, leaving 12 bases between them. The CDR3 contains 14 residues. CDR1 is SGHNT, CDR2 YYREEE, per germline (reference sequence). CDR3 in amino acids: CASSPTLTSYEQYF. CDR3 DNA: TGTGCCAGCAGTCCTACACTGACCTCCTACGAGCAGTACTTC.

V and J are TRBV7-9 and TRBJ2-7, with 7 nucleotides matching TRBD2. This CDR3 region has 12 residues. V shed 5 bases and J 3 bases; nucleotides not matched to a gene: 1. Germline V gene data show CDR1 as SEHNR and CDR2 as FQNEAQ (reference sequence). The CDR3 spells CASSPGGYEQYF. The CDR3 DNA sequence: TGTGCCAGCAGCCCGGGGGGCTACGAGCAGTACTTC.

CDR3 nucleotide sequence: TGTGCCAGCAGTTTATTCGGGGGGGATGGCTACACCTTC. Its protein is CASSLFGGDGYTF. V usage is TRBV27 and J usage is TRBJ1-2, with D tentatively TRBD1 (5 bases). The germline V gene encodes CDR1 MNHEY and CDR2 SMNVEV (reference sequence). This CDR3 comprises 13 residues. Trimming removed 1 base at V and 6 bases at J, with 9 bases between.

The V gene is TRBV7-6, the J gene TRBJ2-7; no clear D gene. This CDR3 has 13 residues. Between the trimmed V and J ends, which lost 1 base and 1 base, there was a span of 5 bases. Germline V CDR1 and CDR2: SGHVS, FNYEAQ. The CDR3 region has the DNA TGTGCCAGCAGCTTAGGCGTGTCCTACGAGCAGTACTTC. This sequence encodes CASSLGVSYEQYF.

This rearrangement joins TRBV5-1 to TRBJ1-1; possible D gene TRBD1, 5 bases. The V gene's germline CDR1 is SGHRS and CDR2 YFSETQ. The CDR3 is 17 residues long. V dropped 0 bases and J dropped 2 bases, with 17 bases sitting between them. CDR3 sequence (DNA): TGCGCCAGCAGCTTGGCCTATGGGGCAGGTGCTAACACTGAAGCTTTCTTT. Encoded protein: CASSLAYGAGANTEAFF.

V is TRBV28 and J is TRBJ1-4, with no clear D. This CDR3 comprises 18 residues. V was clipped by 1 base and J by 3 bases, with 18 bases between them. The germline gives CDR1 MDHEN, CDR2 SYDVKM. The CDR3 nucleotides read TGTGCCAGCAGTTTATTCTGGGATATCATTCGGTCTAATGAAAAACTGTTTTTT. Its translation: CASSLFWDIIRSNEKLFF.

V gene TRBV27 combines with J gene TRBJ1-2; D not certain. This CDR3 has 16 amino acids. V was clipped by 4 bases and J by 4 bases, with 19 bases between them. Germline V gives CDR1 MNHEY, CDR2 SMNVEV (reference sequence). For the CDR3, the DNA is TGTGCCAGCAGTTCTACGATCGGGAAGCCCATCTATGGCTACACCTTC. Translation: CASSSTIGKPIYGYTF.

V usage is TRBV6-5 and J usage is TRBJ1-3, with TRBD1 as a possible D gene (6 bases). Germline V gene lookup returns CDR1 MNHEY and CDR2 SVGAGI. V lost 4 bases and J 0 bases, leaving 10 bases between the germline ends. This CDR3 has 15 residues. The CDR3 DNA is TGTGCCAGCAGTTCGGACAGTTCCTCTGGAAACACCATATATTTT. It translates to CASSSDSSSGNTIYF.

This chain joins TRBV23-1 and TRBJ2-7, with D possibly being TRBD2 (5 bases). TRBV23-1 is an open reading frame, and its role is uncertain. V lost 0 bases and J lost 2, with 14 bases in between. This CDR3 is built from 16 residues. The DNA of the CDR3 is TGCGCCAGCAGTCAATCGAGGGAGAAGGAACCCTACGAGCAGTACTTC. It is translated as CASSQSREKEPYEQYF.

The chain combines TRBV7-9 with TRBJ2-3, with a possible D match to TRBD2 (6 bases). The CDR3 spans 16 residues. Germline V CDR1 and CDR2: SEHNR, FQNEAQ (reference sequence). Trimming took 6 bases from V and 9 from J, leaving 25 bases between them. The CDR3 region is CASSSLWREGIDTQYF. The CDR3 DNA reads TGTGCCAGCAGTTCCCTATGGAGGGAAGGAATCGACACGCAGTATTTT.